A single sample gave rise to the 32 T cell receptor beta chains below, sequenced in a study of control samples from healthy donors and cancer patients (dated by TCRdb to 2018 to 2021). The library relied on the immunoSEQ multiplex PCR assay. TCRdb stores this immuneACCESS table with in-frame sequences only. Part of the clones is absent; in the studies checked, under half of the shortfall reflects unresolved V genes, and no reason is known for the rest. Within this sample are 140,000 or so clones, with around nine tenths of them counted one time only. The ten largest clones capture roughly 5% of the sample. The sample taken for sequencing was blood. The receptors originated from a man aged 25 to 40 in good health.

The chain uses TRBV15 and TRBJ2-7; 7 nucleotides match TRBD1. This CDR3 has 18 residues. From germline, CDR1 is LNHNV and CDR2 YYDKDF (reference sequence). With 4 bases clipped from V and 0 bases from J, the junction kept 15 bases outside the gene matches. In nucleotides, the CDR3 is TGTGCCACCAGCACCCATAAACCGACAGGACAGGACTCCTACGAGCAGTACTTC. The encoded protein is CATSTHKPTGQDSYEQYF.

This clone has a handful of counts. The chain couples TRBV5-4 to TRBJ2-7; D is perhaps TRBD1 or TRBD2 (6 bases each). Germline V gives CDR1 SGHNT, CDR2 YYREEE (reference sequence). This CDR3 has 15 residues. The V end was cut by 6 bases, the J end by 5 bases, with 21 bases between. CDR3 sequence: CASNSPGASIHEQYF. The CDR3 coding sequence is TGTGCCAGCAACTCCCCGGGGGCGTCCATCCACGAGCAGTACTTC.

The chain carries TRBV27 and TRBJ2-7, with a possible D match to TRBD2 (6 bases). Trimming removed 3 bases at V and 3 bases at J, with 9 bases between. CDR3 length equals 13 residues. Germline V gives CDR1 MNHEY, CDR2 SMNVEV (reference sequence). CDR3 sequence reads: CASSLGGGYEQYF. In DNA form, the CDR3 reads TGTGCCAGCAGTTTGGGGGGTGGCTACGAGCAGTACTTC.

The count of this clone is one. This chain links TRBV14 with TRBJ2-7; no definite D call. There are 17 residues in the CDR3. V was trimmed by 0 bases and J by 2 bases, leaving 17 bases between them. CDR1 and CDR2 (germline): SGHDN, FVKESK. In DNA, the CDR3 is TGTGCCAGCAGCCAAGATGGGGTAGGGCGGTCCGCCTACGAGCAGTACTTC. Protein sequence: CASSQDGVGRSAYEQYF.

This rearrangement joins TRBV9 to TRBJ2-1; D gene unclear. Germline V gene lookup returns CDR1 SGDLS and CDR2 YYNGEE. The CDR3 covers 13 residues. Trimming removed 0 bases from V and 10 bases from J, with 11 bases in between. In DNA, the CDR3 is TGTGCCAGCAGCGTAGGAAACCGGAGAGAGCAGTTCTTC. Residues: CASSVGNRREQFF.

The rearrangement joins TRBV7-2 to TRBJ2-2, with D possibly matching TRBD1 (6 bases). The germline gives CDR1 SGHTA, CDR2 FQGNSA. There are 16 residues in the CDR3. V was pared by 5 bases and J by 1 base, with 14 bases between. CDR3 bases: TGTGCCAGCAGCCTCCACAGGGTTGGGAACACCGGGGAGCTGTTTTTT. Translating gives CASSLHRVGNTGELFF.

The V call is TRBV19, the J call TRBJ1-5, with a weak D call TRBD1 (6 bases). The V gene's germline CDR1 is LNHDA and CDR2 SQIVND (reference sequence). The CDR3 is made up of 12 amino acids. V shed 9 bases and J shed 3 bases, with 9 bases lying between them. CDR3: CASDRYNQPQHF. As DNA, the CDR3 is TGTGCCAGCGACAGGTACAATCAGCCCCAGCATTTT.

This chain joins TRBV4-3 and TRBJ1-5; the D is unclear. The CDR3 sequence is 16 residues long. V lost 0 bases, J lost 0 bases, and 9 bases lay in between. Germline values: CDR1 LGHNA, CDR2 YSLEER. In DNA form, the CDR3 reads TGCGCCAGCAGCCAAGATTGGCAGAATAGCAATCAGCCCCAGCATTTT. Amino acids: CASSQDWQNSNQPQHF.

A note on this clone: Germline and junction disagree at one end, which may indicate a read error. This chain links TRBV5-6 with TRBJ2-7, with 9 bases matching TRBD2. The germline V gene has CDR1 SGHDT and CDR2 YYEEEE. This CDR3 is built from 11 residues. The CDR3 protein is CASSYEREASF. As DNA, the CDR3 is TGTGCCAGCAGCTACGAGCGGGAGGCCTCCTTC.

The chain carries TRBV6-1 and TRBJ1-3, with TRBD1 as a possible D gene (5 bases). Trimming shortened V by 0 bases and J by 2 bases, and 8 bases separated the two germline ends. The length of the CDR3 is 15 residues. In germline, CDR1 is MNHNS, CDR2 SASEGT. The CDR3 coding sequence is TGTGCCAGCAGTGAAGCGGTAGGGGCTGGAAACACCATATATTTT. Translating it yields CASSEAVGAGNTIYF.

The chain has TRBV30 and TRBJ1-3; 8 bases map to TRBD1. The junction had 1 base not matched to a gene; V was cut back by 2 bases and J by 4 bases. Looked up from germline, CDR1 is GTSNPN and CDR2 is SVGIG (reference sequence). The CDR3 covers 13 residues. The CDR3 sequence: CAWSRTGGNTIYF. CDR3 DNA sequence: TGTGCCTGGAGTCGGACAGGGGGAAACACCATATATTTT.

This chain uses TRBV7-8 with TRBJ2-5; 8 bases align to TRBD2. Germline V gene lookup returns CDR1 SGHVS and CDR2 FQNEAQ. This CDR3 contains 15 residues. V lost 5 bases and J lost 3; bases outside the gene matches: 8. The CDR3 spells CASSRSSGIEETQYF. The CDR3 DNA sequence: TGTGCCAGCAGCAGGAGTAGCGGGATCGAAGAGACCCAGTACTTC.

CDR3 region: CAISVSRGAFLETQYF. CDR3 coding DNA: TGTGCCATCAGTGTTTCTAGAGGCGCCTTTTTAGAGACCCAGTACTTC. J is TRBJ2-5 and V is TRBV10-3, with D hard to call. Germline V gene data show CDR1 as ENHRY and CDR2 as SYGVKD. The V end was cut by 4 bases, the J end by 4 bases, with 19 bases between. The CDR3 loop spans 16 amino acids.

This rearrangement joins TRBV3-1 (or the pseudogene TRBV3-2) to TRBJ1-5; D call uncertain. The CDR3 is 14 residues long. Germline lookup yields CDR1 LGHDT and CDR2 YNNKEL (reference sequence). V was cut by 4 bases and J by 4 bases, with 11 bases left in between. DNA of the CDR3: TGTGCCAGCAGCCTGCGGGAGGAGAATCAGCCCCAGCATTTT. The encoded protein is CASSLREENQPQHF.

The rearrangement links TRBV7-2 to TRBJ1-4; TRBD1 matches 7 bases. Losses at the gene ends were 4 bases for V and 9 bases for J; bases not matched to a gene: 8. The CDR3 is made up of 14 amino acids. Germline CDR1 and CDR2: SGHTA and FQGNSA. The CDR3 coding sequence is TGTGCCAGCAGCTCAGGTCAGGGGGGTCAAAAACTGTTTTTT. Translation: CASSSGQGGQKLFF.

This clone is a singleton in its sample. The chain links TRBV29-1 to TRBJ2-2, with 9 nucleotides matching TRBD2. Germline trimming cut 7 bases from V and 4 bases from J; bases unmatched to any gene: 4. CDR1 and CDR2 (germline): SQVTM, ANQGSEA. The CDR3 is 13 amino acids. The CDR3 protein is CSGSGRSTGELFF. CDR3 in DNA: TGCAGCGGTAGCGGGAGAAGCACCGGGGAGCTGTTTTTT.

The rearrangement joins TRBV5-1 to TRBJ1-4; D is possibly TRBD1 (6 bases). Trimming pared 0 bases from V and 8 bases from J, leaving 14 bases between. The CDR3 extends over 15 amino acids. Germline lookup yields CDR1 SGHRS and CDR2 YFSETQ. The CDR3 reads CASSLVPGVEEKLFF. CDR3 in DNA: TGCGCCAGCAGCTTGGTTCCAGGGGTCGAAGAAAAACTGTTTTTT.

The chain couples TRBV18 to TRBJ1-5, with 10 nucleotides matching TRBD1. The CDR3 consists of 15 residues. From germline, CDR1 is KGHSH and CDR2 LQKENI. J gave up 1 base and V 4 bases, and 1 base lay outside the gene matches. The CDR3 here is CASSRQGASNQPQHF. CDR3 sequence (DNA): TGTGCCAGCTCACGACAGGGGGCGAGCAATCAGCCCCAGCATTTT.

This clone showed up just a few times. The genes are TRBV14 and TRBJ2-5; D is perhaps TRBD1 (6 bases). The germline V gene has CDR1 SGHDN and CDR2 FVKESK. The V end was cut by 4 bases, the J end by 7 bases, with 13 bases between. This CDR3 is 13 amino acids long. CDR3 in amino acids: CASSRTGSGTQYF. For the CDR3, the DNA is TGTGCCAGCAGCCGAACAGGGTCTGGGACCCAGTACTTC.

The chain uses TRBV5-6 and TRBJ2-7, with 7 nucleotides matching TRBD1. This CDR3 region has 13 residues. V shed 3 bases and J 1 base; nucleotides not matched to a gene: 1. In germline, CDR1 is SGHDT, CDR2 YYEEEE. The DNA of the CDR3 is TGTGCCAGCAGCTGGGGACAGTCCTACGAGCAGTACTTC. Its translation: CASSWGQSYEQYF.

The rearrangement joins TRBV2 to TRBJ1-5; 10 positions agree with TRBD1. Germline values: CDR1 SNHLY, CDR2 FYNNEI. V gave up 4 bases and J gave up 1 base; unmatched junction bases: 1. The CDR3 loop spans 15 amino acids. CDR3 sequence reads: CASSGTGGSNQPQHF. The DNA for the CDR3 is TGTGCCAGCAGTGGGACAGGGGGGAGCAATCAGCCCCAGCATTTT.

The chain joins TRBV6-5 to TRBJ2-1, with D uncertain. The V end was cut by 7 bases, the J end by 0 bases, with 13 bases between. The germline V gene has CDR1 MNHEY and CDR2 SVGAGI. This CDR3 region has 15 residues. The CDR3 region has the DNA TGTGCCAGCATGATTGGCGGTTTCTCCTACAATGAGCAGTTCTTC. It yields the protein CASMIGGFSYNEQFF.

The chain uses TRBV14 and TRBJ2-5; 7 bases map to TRBD1. The V segment lost 1 base and the J segment 4 bases; nucleotides outside the gene matches: 9. Germline assignment: CDR1 SGHDN and CDR2 FVKESK. This CDR3 contains 16 residues. Here the CDR3 DNA reads TGTGCCAGCAGCCAAGTTGGCAGGGGGTTTCGAGAGACCCAGTACTTC. It yields the protein CASSQVGRGFRETQYF.

The J gene is TRBJ2-1, the V gene TRBV18; TRBD1 is a possible D gene (7 bases). The CDR3 covers 17 residues. Germline lookup yields CDR1 KGHSH and CDR2 LQKENI. Trimming shortened V by 3 bases and J by 3 bases, and 18 bases separated the two germline ends. CDR3: CASSPPGGQQYYNEQFF. The CDR3 DNA reads as TGTGCCAGCTCACCGCCCGGGGGACAGCAATACTACAATGAGCAGTTCTTC.

The chain employs TRBV18 and TRBJ2-1; 10 bases agree with TRBD1. CDR3 length equals 15 residues. Germline V gene data show CDR1 as KGHSH and CDR2 as LQKENI. V lost 6 bases to trimming and J lost 7 bases; unmatched junction nucleotides: 9. CDR3 region: CASSSVPGQGNEQFF. The DNA for the CDR3 is TGTGCCAGCTCTTCGGTCCCGGGACAGGGGAATGAGCAGTTCTTC.

This chain joins TRBV6-5 and TRBJ2-5; the D gene is possibly TRBD2 (7 bases). V was cut by 6 bases and J by 2 bases, with 16 bases left in between. Per germline, CDR1 MNHEY and CDR2 SVGAGI. This CDR3 spans 15 amino acids. CDR3 amino acids: CASRGGGAGQETQYF. In nucleotides, the CDR3 is TGTGCCAGCAGGGGAGGGGGGGCAGGACAAGAGACCCAGTACTTC.

The V gene is TRBV29-1, the J gene TRBJ1-2; 7 bases match TRBD1. Trimming at V came to 4 bases and at J to 7 bases, leaving 18 bases not matched to a gene. CDR1 is SQVTM and CDR2 is ANQGSEA in the germline V gene. The CDR3 sequence is 16 residues long. CDR3 region: CSVGQEGRGRVSGYTF. CDR3 sequence (DNA): TGCAGCGTTGGGCAAGAAGGGAGGGGGCGTGTCTCTGGCTACACCTTC.

This chain uses TRBV24-1 with TRBJ2-2; possibly TRBD1 or TRBD2 for D (5 bases each). Trimming pared 1 base from V and 5 bases from J, leaving 19 bases between. Germline values: CDR1 KGHDR, CDR2 SFDVKD. The CDR3 extends over 18 amino acids. In nucleotides, the CDR3 is TGTGCCACCAGTGATTTTAGAGGGGTCCGAAGCGTTACCGGGGAGCTGTTTTTT. It yields the protein CATSDFRGVRSVTGELFF.

This rearrangement joins TRBV14 to TRBJ2-1; 8 nucleotides match TRBD2. This CDR3 has 16 amino acids. J lost 9 bases, V lost 0 bases, and 10 bases had no gene match. CDR1 and CDR2 (germline): SGHDN, FVKESK. The DNA of the CDR3 is TGTGCCAGCAGCCAAGATAGGTTAGCGGGAAGTGTTGAGCAGTTCTTC. Translation gives CASSQDRLAGSVEQFF.

The rearrangement uses TRBV9 and TRBJ1-3; TRBD1 might be the D (5 bases). CDR3 size: 15 residues. V was shortened by 0 bases and J by 1 base, with 8 bases between the two germline ends. CDR1 and CDR2 from the germline V gene are SGDLS and YYNGEE. The DNA of the CDR3 is TGTGCCAGCAGCGTAGGAAAGGGGTCTGGAAACACCATATATTTT. This encodes CASSVGKGSGNTIYF.

This rearrangement joins TRBV9 to TRBJ1-5; D might be TRBD1 (5 bases). In germline, CDR1 is SGDLS, CDR2 YYNGEE. Trimming left V 4 bases short and J 3 bases short, with 8 bases between. CDR3 length equals 13 residues. As DNA, the CDR3 is TGTGCCAGCAGCCTAGGGGACAATCAGCCCCAGCATTTT. Protein product: CASSLGDNQPQHF.

This rearrangement joins TRBV29-1 to TRBJ1-2; D not certain. Trimming stripped 1 base from V and 8 bases from J, with 8 bases between. The length of the CDR3 is 11 residues. Germline CDR1 reads SQVTM; CDR2 reads ANQGSEA. CDR3 residues: CSVEGFRGYTF. The CDR3 nucleotides are TGCAGCGTTGAAGGATTCCGGGGCTACACCTTC.